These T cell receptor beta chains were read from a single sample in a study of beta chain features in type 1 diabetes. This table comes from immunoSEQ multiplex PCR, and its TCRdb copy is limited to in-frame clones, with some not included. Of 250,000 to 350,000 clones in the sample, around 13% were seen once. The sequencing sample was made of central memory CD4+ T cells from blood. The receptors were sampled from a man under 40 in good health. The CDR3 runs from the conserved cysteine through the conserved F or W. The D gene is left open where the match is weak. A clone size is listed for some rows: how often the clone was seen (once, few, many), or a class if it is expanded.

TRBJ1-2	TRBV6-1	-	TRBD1	CASRRRQGPYGYTF	TGTGCCAGCAGGCGCCGACAGGGACCCTATGGCTACACCTTC
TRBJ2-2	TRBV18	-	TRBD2	CASSPSGGITGELFF	TGTGCCAGCAGTCCAAGCGGGGGAATCACCGGGGAGCTGTTTTTT
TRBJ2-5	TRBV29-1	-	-	CSVEDGSETQYF	TGCAGCGTTGAAGATGGCTCGGAGACCCAGTACTTC
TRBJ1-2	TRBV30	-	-	CAWSVGEGGYTF	TGTGCCTGGAGTGTAGGGGAGGGTGGCTACACCTTC
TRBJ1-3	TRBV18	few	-	CASSIQDGYTIYF	TGTGCCAGCTCAATCCAGGACGGTTACACCATATATTTT
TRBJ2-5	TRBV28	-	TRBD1	CASSLTGAQGTQYF	TGTGCCAGCAGTCTGACAGGGGCTCAAGGGACCCAGTACTTC
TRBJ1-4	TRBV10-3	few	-	CASARTAEEKLFF	TGTGCCAGCGCTCGGACCGCGGAGGAAAAACTGTTTTTT
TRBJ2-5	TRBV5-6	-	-	CASSQLDSLRGTQYF	TGTGCCAGCAGCCAACTTGACAGTCTAAGGGGGACCCAGTACTTC
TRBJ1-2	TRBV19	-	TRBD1	CASSARQGAYGYTF	TGTGCCAGTAGTGCAAGACAGGGGGCCTATGGCTACACCTTC
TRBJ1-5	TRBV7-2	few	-	CASSQVAGTRNQPQHF	TGCGCCAGCAGCCAAGTTGCGGGGACTCGCAATCAGCCCCAGCATTTT
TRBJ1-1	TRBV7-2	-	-	CASNGLSGRNTEAFF	TGTGCCAGCAACGGATTGTCAGGACGGAACACTGAAGCTTTCTTT
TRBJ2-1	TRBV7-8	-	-	CASSLRTEPSYEQFF	TGTGCCAGCAGCCTGAGGACAGAACCGTCTTATGAGCAGTTCTTC
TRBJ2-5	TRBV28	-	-	CASSPWIEGDQETQYF	TGTGCCAGCAGTCCCTGGATAGAGGGAGACCAAGAGACCCAGTACTTC
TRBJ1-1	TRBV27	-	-	CASKGRGPYTEAFF	TGTGCCAGCAAGGGGAGAGGGCCTTACACTGAAGCTTTCTTT
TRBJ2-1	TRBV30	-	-	CAWSVGLIPFF	TGTGCCTGGAGTGTAGGACTCATACCGTTCTTC
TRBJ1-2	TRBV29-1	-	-	CSVESGGLNYGYTF	TGCAGCGTTGAATCGGGAGGGCTAAACTATGGCTACACCTTC
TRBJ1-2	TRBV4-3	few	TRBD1	CASSYLTGGNYGYTF	TGCGCCAGCAGCTATTTGACAGGGGGAAACTATGGCTACACCTTC
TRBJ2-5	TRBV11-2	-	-	CASSLRGAEVEETQYF	TGTGCCAGCAGCTTACGGGGGGCGGAGGTTGAAGAGACCCAGTACTTC
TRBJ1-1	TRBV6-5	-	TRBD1	CASTPDRGETEAFF	TGTGCCAGCACCCCAGACAGGGGAGAAACTGAAGCTTTCTTT
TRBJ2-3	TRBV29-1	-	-	CSGKRGQADTQYF	TGCAGCGGTAAAAGGGGCCAGGCAGATACGCAGTATTTT